What follows are 18 T cell receptor beta chains derived from one specimen sequenced in a study of cytomegalovirus exposure and HLA in healthy donors. PCR amplification relied on 60 Vbeta primers (plus 13 Jbeta primers). Measured with immunoSEQ multiplex PCR; TCRdb has only the in-frame clones, and not every one. This sample carries approximately 220,000 clones, over 60% of them seen once, and the ten largest clones take approximately 1.8%. The specimen was PBMCs. Source of these receptors: a male donor in good health and CMV-seronegative.

V is TRBV5-6 and J is TRBJ2-4; the D gene is possibly TRBD2 (7 bases). V lost 0 bases to trimming and J lost 3 bases, with 13 bases between them. Germline values: CDR1 SGHDT, CDR2 YYEEEE. The CDR3 loop spans 16 amino acids. The CDR3 loop is CASSLGEGGGKNIQYF. CDR3 DNA: TGTGCCAGCAGCTTGGGTGAAGGGGGGGGCAAAAACATTCAGTACTTC.

This sequence joins TRBV5-1 and TRBJ2-4, with a weak D call TRBD2 (5 bases). The V gene's germline CDR1 is SGHRS and CDR2 YFSETQ. CDR3 length: 14 residues. V gave up 3 bases and J gave up 5 bases, with 12 bases separating them. The CDR3 protein is CASSWGAGENIQYF. The CDR3 coding sequence is TGCGCCAGCAGCTGGGGTGCGGGTGAAAACATTCAGTACTTC.

The chain couples TRBV28 to TRBJ2-2, with 7 bases lining up with TRBD1. V dropped 5 bases and J dropped 3; count of bases not matched to a gene: 3. CDR1 is MDHEN, CDR2 SYDVKM, per germline. CDR3 length equals 14 residues. The CDR3 bases are TGTGCCAGCAGTCTCCAGGGGGACACCGGGGAGCTGTTTTTT. Its translation is CASSLQGDTGELFF. Looking up the rest from reference TRBV28 and TRBJ2-2 gives the full variable domain: DVKVTQSSRYLVKRTGEKVFLECVQDMDHENMFWYRQDPGLGLRLIYFSYDVKMKEKGDIPEGYSVSREKKERFSLILESASTNQTSMYLCASSLQGDTGELFFGEGSRLTVL.

The V and J genes are TRBV11-2 and TRBJ2-1; D is uncertain. V was trimmed by 6 bases and J by 8 bases, leaving 11 bases between them. In germline, CDR1 is SGHAT, CDR2 FQNNGV. The CDR3 has 12 residues. The CDR3 spells CASSLFGDEQFF. CDR3 nucleotides: TGTGCCAGCAGTCTCTTCGGTGATGAGCAGTTCTTC.

This chain joins TRBV27 and TRBJ2-1, with a weak D call TRBD2 (6 bases). The V gene's germline CDR1 is MNHEY and CDR2 SMNVEV (reference sequence). The CDR3 loop spans 15 amino acids. Trimming cost V 2 bases and J 6 bases, with 14 bases left between them. In DNA form, the CDR3 reads TGTGCCAGCAGTTTACCGGGGCGGGGCCGCAATGAGCAGTTCTTC. Translating it yields CASSLPGRGRNEQFF.

This chain connects TRBV29-1 to TRBJ2-3, with D maybe TRBD1 (5 bases). The V end was cut by 3 bases, the J end by 0 bases, with 16 bases between. CDR1 SQVTM and CDR2 ANQGSEA come from the germline V gene. The CDR3 length is 16 residues. The CDR3 spells CSVEGLVLGSTDTQYF. The CDR3 DNA sequence: TGCAGCGTTGAGGGGCTAGTATTAGGGAGCACAGATACGCAGTATTTT.

This clone was recorded once. The chain combines TRBV5-1 with TRBJ2-7; a possible D gene is TRBD2 (5 bases). Per the germline V gene, CDR1 is SGHRS and CDR2 is YFSETQ. V lost 1 base and J lost 2, with 16 bases in between. The CDR3 covers 16 residues. CDR3 DNA: TGCGCCAGCAGCTTGTTGGCTAGCTTATCCCCCTACGAGCAGTACTTC. This translates into CASSLLASLSPYEQYF. Supplemented by reference TRBV5-1 and TRBJ2-7, the full variable domain reads KAGVTQTPRYLIKTRGQQVTLSCSPISGHRSVSWYQQTPGQGLQFLFEYFSETQRNKGNFPGRFSGRQFSNSRSEMNVSTLELGDSALYLCASSLLASLSPYEQYFGPGTRLTVT.

J is TRBJ1-1 and V is TRBV21-1; no DNA check was done on the table's D call, TRBD1. TRBV21-1 is designated a pseudogene. The CDR3 runs 17 residues. The CDR3 loop is CASSKAGTGDMNTEAFF. The CDR3, as DNA: TGTGCCAGCAGCAAAGCGGGGACAGGGGACATGAACACTGAAGCTTTCTTT.

The rearrangement uses TRBV4-1 and TRBJ2-7, with TRBD2 identical over 8 bases. V shed 4 bases and J 4 bases; nucleotides not matched to a gene: 12. This CDR3 contains 16 residues. Germline V gene data show CDR1 as MGHRA and CDR2 as YSYEKL. For the CDR3, the DNA is TGCGCCAGCAGCCTTTACGCAGCGGGAGACCGGTACGAGCAGTACTTC. Amino acid sequence: CASSLYAAGDRYEQYF.

Of note for this clone: Other DNA sequences in this sample translate to the same CDR3. The chain combines TRBV5-6 with TRBJ1-5; perhaps TRBD1 as D (6 bases). The CDR3 length is 16 residues. Germline V gives CDR1 SGHDT, CDR2 YYEEEE. Trimming cost V 0 bases and J 3 bases, with 13 bases left between them. The DNA of the CDR3 is TGTGCCAGCAGCTTGGGGGCAGGGGCCTACAATCAGCCCCAGCATTTT. Residues: CASSLGAGAYNQPQHF. Based on the CDR3 plus reference TRBV5-6 and TRBJ1-5, the full variable domain is DAGVTQSPTHLIKTRGQQVTLRCSPKSGHDTVSWYQQALGQGPQFIFQYYEEEERQRGNFPDRFSGHQFPNYSSELNVNALLLGDSALYLCASSLGAGAYNQPQHFGDGTRLSIL.

The chain combines TRBV25-1 with TRBJ1-2; D gene uncertain. Trimming pared 2 bases from V and 7 bases from J, leaving 8 bases between. This CDR3 is 12 amino acids long. Germline CDR1 reads MGHDK; CDR2 reads SYGVNS. The CDR3 region is CASSEGSLGYTF. The DNA for the CDR3 is TGTGCCAGCAGTGAAGGGAGTCTTGGCTACACCTTC.

This clone was found a few times. This chain connects TRBV6-5 to TRBJ1-1; D not resolved. The CDR3 extends over 11 amino acids. The V end lost 6 bases, the J end lost 6 bases, and 8 bases lay between the germline ends. The germline CDR1 and CDR2 sequences are MNHEY and SVGAGI. CDR3: CASSHGAEAFF. As DNA, the CDR3 is TGTGCCAGCAGCCACGGGGCTGAAGCTTTCTTT.

The chain employs TRBV19 and TRBJ2-3; 10 bases line up with TRBD2. The J segment lost 2 bases and the V segment lost 6 bases, leaving 14 bases of the junction unmatched. The CDR3 consists of 18 residues. From germline, CDR1 is LNHDA and CDR2 SQIVND (reference sequence). CDR3 amino acids: CASRETPGLASITDTQYF. The CDR3 region has the DNA TGTGCCAGTAGAGAGACTCCGGGACTAGCGAGTATCACAGATACGCAGTATTTT.

V and J are TRBV7-3 and TRBJ2-3, with D perhaps TRBD2 (6 bases). Looked up from germline, CDR1 is SGHTA and CDR2 is FQGTGA. This CDR3 comprises 17 residues. V was shortened by 1 base and J by 1 base, with 15 bases between the two germline ends. This CDR3 is CASSLRGRRGRTDTQYF. The CDR3 DNA follows: TGTGCCAGCAGCTTAAGAGGACGGCGGGGTCGCACAGATACGCAGTATTTT.

Only a few counts were recorded for this clone. The CDR3 nucleotides are TGTGCCAGCAGTGTTGTAGCGGGAGTCCACAATGAGCAGTTCTTC. It codes for CASSVVAGVHNEQFF. The V call is TRBV25-1, the J call TRBJ2-1; 9 nucleotides agree with TRBD2. CDR1 and CDR2 from the germline V gene are MGHDK and SYGVNS. V lost 4 bases, J lost 5 bases, and 6 bases stayed unmatched. The CDR3 is 15 amino acids. Filled out from reference TRBV25-1 and TRBJ2-1, the complete variable domain reads EADIYQTPRYLVIGTGKKITLECSQTMGHDKMYWYQQDPGMELHLIHYSYGVNSTEKGDLSSESTVSRIRTEHFPLTLESARPSHTSQYLCASSVVAGVHNEQFFGPGTRLTVL.

The CDR3 sequence: CASSRFSGGRTDTQYF. CDR3 DNA: TGTGCCAGCAGCCGCTTCTCGGGGGGACGCACAGATACGCAGTATTTT. The chain is built from TRBV4-2 and TRBJ2-3; 7 bases agree with TRBD2. Looked up from germline, CDR1 is LGHNA and CDR2 is YNFKEQ. After removal of 4 bases from V and 1 base from J, the junction contained 8 bases not matched to a gene. The CDR3 has 16 residues.

The chain is built from TRBV19 and TRBJ2-2; 11 bases match TRBD2. From germline, CDR1 is LNHDA and CDR2 SQIVND (reference sequence). J was trimmed by 3 bases and V by 5 bases; bases with no gene match: 5. CDR3 length: 16 residues. CDR3 amino acids: CASSRSGRADTGELFF. The CDR3, as DNA: TGTGCCAGTAGTCGTAGCGGGAGGGCGGACACCGGGGAGCTGTTTTTT.

The rearrangement uses TRBV5-5 and TRBJ2-7; TRBD1 agrees at 8 bases. Germline V CDR1 and CDR2: SGHKS, YYEKEE (reference sequence). CDR3 size: 15 residues. V shed 3 bases, J shed 2 bases, and the junction held 7 bases outside the gene matches. The CDR3 bases are TGTGCCAGCAGCTCGGACAGGGATTACACCTACGAGCAGTACTTC. Translation gives CASSSDRDYTYEQYF.